This T cell receptor beta chain was found in a study of blood T cell repertoires in COVID-19. This CDR3 region has 18 residues. The germline gives CDR1 MDHEN, CDR2 SYDVKM. Trimming removed 6 bases at V and 9 bases at J, with 30 bases between. Method: immunoSEQ multiplex PCR; TCRdb's copy keeps in-frame clones and lacks some. Of 200,000 to 250,000 clones listed, 84% were seen once; the top ten hold under 1.5%. The rearrangement joins TRBV28 to TRBJ1-5, with D tentatively TRBD1 (5 bases). Sequenced: peripheral blood. The sequence derives from a middle-aged woman who had recovered from COVID-19. CDR3 amino acids: CASSRDGGLGSRVPPQHF. CDR3 sequence (DNA): TGTGCCAGCAGCCGAGACGGGGGATTGGGCAGCCGGGTACCGCCCCAGCATTTT.